The 6 T cell receptor beta chains listed next were all sequenced from one sample in a study of cytomegalovirus exposure and HLA in healthy donors. Using immunoSEQ multiplex PCR, the repertoire was profiled, and TCRdb retains in-frame clones only, with some absent. The repertoire holds fewer than 400,000 clones, with approximately 86% as singletons. The specimen sequenced was PBMCs. These receptors originate from a man between 25 and 39 years old in good health and CMV-seronegative.

The chain couples TRBV12-5 to TRBJ2-1, with D perhaps matching TRBD1 (5 bases). The CDR3 totals 15 residues. V dropped 3 bases and J dropped 2 bases, with 11 bases sitting between them. Germline V gene data show CDR1 as LGHNT and CDR2 as FRNRAP. The CDR3 sequence is CASGLGLGAYNEQFF. For the CDR3, the DNA is TGTGCTAGTGGTTTAGGGCTAGGGGCCTACAATGAGCAGTTCTTC.

V and J are TRBV5-1 and TRBJ1-1, with 9 nucleotides matching TRBD1. This CDR3 region has 14 residues. V gave up 4 bases and J gave up 5 bases; unmatched junction bases: 6. Germline CDR1 is SGHRS and CDR2 is YFSETQ. The CDR3 sequence: CASSRWTGDTEAFF. DNA of the CDR3: TGCGCCAGCAGCCGTTGGACAGGGGATACTGAAGCTTTCTTT.

The V and J genes are TRBV7-9 and TRBJ1-1; possible D gene TRBD1, 5 bases. V was cut by 5 bases and J by 5 bases, with 12 bases left in between. CDR3 length equals 13 residues. Germline V gene data show CDR1 as SEHNR and CDR2 as FQNEAQ (reference sequence). The DNA for the CDR3 is TGTGCCAGCAGCCTCAGTACAGGAACTGAAGCTTTCTTT. Protein: CASSLSTGTEAFF.

The genes are TRBV5-8 and TRBJ1-2; D might be TRBD1 (5 bases). CDR1 is SGHTS, CDR2 YDEGEE, per germline. CDR3 length equals 15 residues. V lost 1 base, J lost 2 bases, and 12 bases lay in between. CDR3 loop: CASSLSRARNYGYTF. The CDR3 nucleotides are TGTGCCAGCAGCTTGAGCAGGGCGAGAAACTATGGCTACACCTTC.

This chain connects TRBV5-1 to TRBJ1-5; no firm D call. The CDR3 covers 13 residues. CDR1 and CDR2 from the germline V gene are SGHRS and YFSETQ. Deletions cut 0 bases from V and 6 bases from J, with 7 bases between. In DNA, the CDR3 is TGCGCCAGCAGCTTGGTCAGCGGTCAGCCCCAGCATTTT. It yields the protein CASSLVSGQPQHF.

V gene TRBV19 combines with J gene TRBJ1-1; TRBD1 is a possible D gene (5 bases). The germline V gene has CDR1 LNHDA and CDR2 SQIVND (reference sequence). The germline V and J ends were trimmed by 1 base and 6 bases, with 15 bases remaining between them. This CDR3 spans 15 amino acids. The CDR3 protein is CASSIGGGMMAEAFF. Written as DNA, the CDR3 is TGTGCCAGTAGTATAGGCGGGGGGATGATGGCTGAAGCTTTCTTT.